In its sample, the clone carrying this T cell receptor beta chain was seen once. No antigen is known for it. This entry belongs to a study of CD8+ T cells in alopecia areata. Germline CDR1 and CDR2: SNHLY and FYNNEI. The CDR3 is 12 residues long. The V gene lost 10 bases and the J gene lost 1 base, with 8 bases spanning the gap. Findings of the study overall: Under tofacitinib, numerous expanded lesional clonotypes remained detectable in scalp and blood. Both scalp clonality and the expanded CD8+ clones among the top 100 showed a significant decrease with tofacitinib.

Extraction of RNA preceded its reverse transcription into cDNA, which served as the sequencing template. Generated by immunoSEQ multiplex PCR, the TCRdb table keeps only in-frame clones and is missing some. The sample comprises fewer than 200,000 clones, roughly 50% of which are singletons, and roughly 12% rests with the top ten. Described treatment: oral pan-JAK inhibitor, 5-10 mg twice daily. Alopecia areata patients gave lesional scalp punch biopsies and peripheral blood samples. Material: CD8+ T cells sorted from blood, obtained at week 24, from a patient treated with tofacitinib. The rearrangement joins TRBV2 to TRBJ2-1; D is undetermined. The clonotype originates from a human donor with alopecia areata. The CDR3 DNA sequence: TGTGCCAACAAAGGGTCCTACAATGAGCAGTTCTTC. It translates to CANKGSYNEQFF.